A single sample is the source of the 29 T cell receptor beta chains below, sequenced in a study of technical replicates of blood from a few donors (TCRdb year 2017). The library was produced with the immunoSEQ multiplex PCR assay. TCRdb limited this immuneACCESS table to in-frame rearrangements with V and J called. A share of clones is missing; checked studies link under half to unresolved V genes, and the rest is unexplained. Present in this sample are about 62,000 clones, roughly 98% of which were seen just once. Roughly 0.15% of the sample is in the top ten clones. Material: T cells isolated from PBMCs. The origin of the receptors is a human donor in good health.

This clone appeared a single time. This chain joins TRBV27 and TRBJ2-1; TRBD1 is a possible D gene (6 bases). The V end was cut by 6 bases, the J end by 5 bases, with 11 bases between. The CDR3 is 13 amino acids. Looked up from germline, CDR1 is MNHEY and CDR2 is SMNVEV (reference sequence). CDR3 region: CASSSWTDNEQFF. CDR3 sequence (DNA): TGTGCCAGCAGCTCCTGGACAGACAATGAGCAGTTCTTC.

The gene calls are TRBV28 and TRBJ1-1, with D possibly TRBD1 on 5 matching bases. The germline CDR1 and CDR2 sequences are MDHEN and SYDVKM. The CDR3 sequence is 15 residues long. Trimming stripped 5 bases from V and 4 bases from J, with 17 bases between. The CDR3 region has the DNA TGTGCCAGCAGTCCCCGGGGGGGAGGTAGCACTGAAGCTTTCTTT. Its translation is CASSPRGGGSTEAFF.

The rearrangement uses TRBV6-5 and TRBJ1-2, with 9 bases that match TRBD1. V dropped 7 bases and J dropped 6; count of bases not matched to a gene: 9. The CDR3 is 14 amino acids. In germline, CDR1 is MNHEY, CDR2 SVGAGI. The CDR3 DNA is TGTGCCAGCAATCCGGGACAGGGTCTTCATGGCTACACCTTC. Its protein product is CASNPGQGLHGYTF.

The chain employs TRBV5-1 and TRBJ1-1; D is perhaps TRBD1 (6 bases). The CDR3 sequence is 15 residues long. The V gene's germline CDR1 is SGHRS and CDR2 YFSETQ. V was clipped by 4 bases and J by 0 bases, with 13 bases between them. The CDR3 loop reads CASSMGAPVNTEAFF. For the CDR3, the DNA is TGCGCCAGCAGCATGGGGGCGCCAGTGAACACTGAAGCTTTCTTT.

The chain recombines TRBV5-1 with TRBJ1-1, with 9 positions matching TRBD1. V was pared by 0 bases and J by 3 bases, with 6 bases of the junction left unmatched. Per the germline V gene, CDR1 is SGHRS and CDR2 is YFSETQ. The CDR3 has 16 amino acids. DNA for the CDR3: TGCGCCAGCAGCTTGGGGGGGACAGGGTGGTACACTGAAGCTTTCTTT. Translation: CASSLGGTGWYTEAFF.

The gene calls are TRBV10-3 and TRBJ2-7; weak D call: TRBD2 (5 bases). This CDR3 is 13 amino acids long. The V end lost 7 bases, the J end lost 0 bases, and 10 bases lay between the germline ends. Germline V gives CDR1 ENHRY, CDR2 SYGVKD. The CDR3 nucleotides are TGTGCCATCAAAGCGGTATCCTCCTACGAGCAGTACTTC. This translates into CAIKAVSSYEQYF.

This chain connects TRBV10-1 to TRBJ2-1; D gene unclear. With 0 bases removed from V and 5 bases from J, the gap between germline ends came to 17 bases. Germline V gene data show CDR1 as WNHNN and CDR2 as SYGVQD (reference sequence). This CDR3 is built from 17 residues. CDR3 sequence: CASSESPGPMPHNEQFF. The DNA of the CDR3 is TGCGCCAGCAGTGAGTCGCCGGGTCCAATGCCCCACAATGAGCAGTTCTTC.

V and J are TRBV5-1 and TRBJ1-2; D may be TRBD1 (5 bases). V was shortened by 0 bases and J by 8 bases, with 8 bases between the two germline ends. The length of the CDR3 is 12 residues. Germline V lookup: CDR1 SGHRS, CDR2 YFSETQ. In DNA, the CDR3 is TGCGCCAGCAGCTTGGGCGGGGACGGCTACACCTTC. Protein sequence: CASSLGGDGYTF.

The CDR3 is CASSELLSPLANYGYTF. As DNA, the CDR3 is TGTGCCAGCAGTGAACTCCTGTCACCGTTAGCTAACTATGGCTACACCTTC. The chain has TRBV6-1 and TRBJ1-2; no definite D call. The V gene lost 2 bases and the J gene lost 0 bases, with 16 bases spanning the gap. The CDR3 has 17 residues. Looked up from germline, CDR1 is MNHNS and CDR2 is SASEGT.

This clone was observed a single time. The chain is built from TRBV6-1 and TRBJ2-3; 10 nucleotides align to TRBD2. V lost 9 bases, J lost 0 bases, and 6 bases stayed unmatched. The CDR3 runs to 15 residues. Germline CDR1 reads MNHNS; CDR2 reads SASEGT. CDR3 in amino acids: CASFLLAGSTDTQYF. The CDR3 DNA reads as TGTGCCAGTTTCTTACTAGCGGGAAGCACAGATACGCAGTATTTT.

Here the CDR3 DNA reads TGCGCCAGCAGCTTGGGGCATAGCGGGGGGCCAGACAATGAGCAGTTCTTC. Protein: CASSLGHSGGPDNEQFF. The gene calls are TRBV5-1 and TRBJ2-1; TRBD2 agrees at 10 bases. The J segment lost 5 bases and the V segment lost 0 bases, leaving 8 bases of the junction unmatched. The CDR3 is 17 amino acids. Germline V gene lookup returns CDR1 SGHRS and CDR2 YFSETQ.

The chain employs TRBV6-5 and TRBJ2-5; 8 bases match TRBD1. CDR1 MNHEY and CDR2 SVGAGI come from the germline V gene. CDR3 size: 14 residues. Losses at the gene ends were 6 bases for V and 2 bases for J; bases not matched to a gene: 5. As DNA, the CDR3 is TGTGCCAGCAGACCCTGGGACAGGCAAGAGACCCAGTACTTC. Its protein product is CASRPWDRQETQYF.

J is TRBJ2-3 and V is TRBV5-1; tentatively, D is TRBD2 (6 bases). The CDR3 runs to 17 residues. V was cut by 4 bases and J by 2 bases, with 20 bases left in between. Germline loops: CDR1 SGHRS, CDR2 YFSETQ. CDR3 sequence (DNA): TGCGCCAGCAGCCCCACGTGGGGCAGGGAGGCCACAGATACGCAGTATTTT. Its protein product is CASSPTWGREATDTQYF.

The chain links TRBV15 to TRBJ2-7, with 9 bases aligning to TRBD1. The CDR3 runs to 14 residues. V was pared by 1 base and J by 7 bases, with 5 bases of the junction left unmatched. In germline, CDR1 is LNHNV, CDR2 YYDKDF (reference sequence). The CDR3 spells CATSRGQGDREQYF. The CDR3 DNA is TGTGCCACCAGCAGAGGACAGGGGGATCGGGAGCAGTACTTC.

CDR3 nucleotides: TGTGCCAGCAGCATCGGACAGGGCGAAGCTAATGAAAAACTGTTTTTT. It specifies CASSIGQGEANEKLFF. The chain carries TRBV7-9 and TRBJ1-4; 8 bases fit TRBD1. With 5 bases clipped from V and 3 bases from J, the junction kept 8 bases outside the gene matches. This CDR3 spans 16 amino acids. Germline CDR1 SEHNR, CDR2 FQNEAQ (reference sequence).

This clone was observed a single time. This chain links TRBV5-1 with TRBJ1-2; 9 nucleotides line up with TRBD1. The CDR3 runs 16 residues. The V and J ends lost 1 base and 4 bases, in that order; junction bases with no gene match: 8. CDR1 is SGHRS and CDR2 is YFSETQ in the germline V gene. The CDR3 reads CASSLLRTGEGYGYTF. The CDR3 DNA sequence: TGCGCCAGCAGCTTGTTAAGGACAGGGGAGGGCTATGGCTACACCTTC.

V usage is TRBV11-2 and J usage is TRBJ2-4, with 12 bases matching TRBD2. The CDR3 runs 17 residues. Germline CDR1 SGHAT, CDR2 FQNNGV. After removal of 5 bases from V and 8 bases from J, the junction contained 13 bases not matched to a gene. CDR3 DNA: TGTGCCAGCAGCGGAGAGACTAGCGGGAGCGTTTATTACATTCAGTACTTC. This gives the protein CASSGETSGSVYYIQYF.

The V and J genes are TRBV27 and TRBJ1-2; 7 bases are a match to TRBD1. Germline trimming cut 2 bases from V and 3 bases from J; bases unmatched to any gene: 3. CDR1 is MNHEY and CDR2 is SMNVEV in the germline V gene (reference sequence). This CDR3 comprises 14 residues. CDR3 protein: CASSLGQGDYGYTF. In DNA form, the CDR3 reads TGTGCCAGCAGTTTAGGGCAGGGGGACTATGGCTACACCTTC.

This clone was counted only a few times. CDR3 region: CASSYSGTGVNTEAFF. In nucleotides, the CDR3 is TGTGCCAGCAGTTACTCGGGGACAGGGGTGAACACTGAAGCTTTCTTT. This chain uses TRBV6-5 with TRBJ1-1, with 10 positions matching TRBD1. CDR1 is MNHEY, CDR2 SVGAGI, per germline. The J segment lost 0 bases and the V segment lost 0 bases, leaving 1 base of the junction unmatched. The CDR3 has 16 residues.

This clone was found a few times. The chain recombines TRBV6-1 with TRBJ1-5; D may be TRBD1 (5 bases). The CDR3 contains 13 residues. V was pared by 4 bases and J by 6 bases, with 10 bases between. The germline V gene encodes CDR1 MNHNS and CDR2 SASEGT. CDR3 coding DNA: TGTGCCAGCAGTGCAGGGCGGGGTCAGCCCCAGCATTTT. This translates into CASSAGRGQPQHF.

J is TRBJ2-5 and V is TRBV4-1; TRBD1 aligns across 7 bases. The CDR3 length is 14 residues. The V gene end was trimmed by 2 bases and the J gene end by 5 bases; junction bases not matched to a gene: 5. CDR1 and CDR2 from the germline V gene are MGHRA and YSYEKL. CDR3 protein: CASSQSGTDETQYF. DNA for the CDR3: TGCGCCAGCAGCCAATCGGGGACAGATGAGACCCAGTACTTC.

The genes are TRBV20-1 and TRBJ2-3; D is undetermined. V lost 3 bases and J lost 7, with 8 bases in between. Germline CDR1 and CDR2: DFQATT and SNEGSKA (reference sequence). The CDR3 has 11 amino acids. The CDR3 DNA is TGCAGTGCTAGCTTCCTAAATACGCAGTATTTT. Residues: CSASFLNTQYF.

The CDR3 DNA reads TGTGCCAGCAGCTCAGACACCGGGGAGCTGTTTTTT. This sequence encodes CASSSDTGELFF. V and J are TRBV7-9 and TRBJ2-2; D remains unclear. V was clipped by 4 bases and J by 3 bases, with 3 bases between them. CDR3 length: 12 amino acids. The germline V gene has CDR1 SEHNR and CDR2 FQNEAQ (reference sequence). The whole variable domain, remainder taken from reference TRBV7-9 and TRBJ2-2, is DTGVSQNPRHKITKRGQNVTFRCDPISEHNRLYWYRQTLGQGPEFLTYFQNEAQLEKSRLLSDRFSAERPKGSFSTLEIQRTEQGDSAMYLCASSSDTGELFFGEGSRLTVL.

V usage is TRBV19 and J usage is TRBJ2-3; 9 bases match TRBD1. Germline CDR1 is LNHDA and CDR2 is SQIVND (reference sequence). V was pared by 2 bases and J by 2 bases, with 5 bases of the junction left unmatched. This CDR3 has 16 amino acids. Written as DNA, the CDR3 is TGTGCCAGTAGTATAAGGGGACAGGGACCCACAGATACGCAGTATTTT. Its translation is CASSIRGQGPTDTQYF.

This chain connects TRBV5-8 to TRBJ1-1, with 9 bases aligning to TRBD1. Germline V gene lookup returns CDR1 SGHTS and CDR2 YDEGEE. This CDR3 is 14 amino acids long. The V segment lost 3 bases and the J segment 7 bases; nucleotides outside the gene matches: 7. CDR3 DNA sequence: TGTGCCAGCAGCTACAGGGGGCGCGGGGATGAAGCTTTCTTT. Residues: CASSYRGRGDEAFF.

The chain carries TRBV30 and TRBJ2-7, with 8 bases fitting TRBD1. The CDR3 loop spans 15 amino acids. Trimming removed 2 bases from V and 3 bases from J; junction bases left unmatched: 9. Germline CDR1 is GTSNPN and CDR2 is SVGIG (reference sequence). The CDR3 is CAWSRPGGSVYEQYF. The DNA of the CDR3 is TGTGCCTGGAGTCGGCCAGGGGGCTCGGTCTACGAGCAGTACTTC.

V usage is TRBV7-3 and J usage is TRBJ2-1; TRBD2 aligns across 7 bases. Germline V lookup: CDR1 SGHTA, CDR2 FQGTGA. The V gene end was trimmed by 0 bases and the J gene end by 0 bases; junction bases not matched to a gene: 5. The CDR3 is 17 amino acids. CDR3 in amino acids: CASSLTSGGGSYNEQFF. The DNA for the CDR3 is TGTGCCAGCAGCTTAACGTCGGGCGGGGGCTCCTACAATGAGCAGTTCTTC.

The chain couples TRBV10-3 to TRBJ1-1, with D possibly TRBD1 on 6 matching bases. The V end was cut by 6 bases, the J end by 3 bases, with 11 bases between. The CDR3 covers 13 residues. Germline-derived CDR1 and CDR2 are ENHRY and SYGVKD. The DNA of the CDR3 is TGTGCCATCAGGGGACACAGAGACACTGAAGCTTTCTTT. It yields the protein CAIRGHRDTEAFF.

This clone was observed a single time. The chain employs TRBV2 and TRBJ2-3; a weak D match, TRBD2 (6 bases). The CDR3 covers 19 residues. Germline-derived CDR1 and CDR2 are SNHLY and FYNNEI. V lost 0 bases and J 1 base, leaving 20 bases between the germline ends. DNA for the CDR3: TGTGCCAGCAGTGAAGCGTTGGGGGGTTGGGGGGTCGGCACAGATACGCAGTATTTT. Its protein product is CASSEALGGWGVGTDTQYF.